The TCR beta chain under discussion was sequenced for a study of blood T cell repertoires in COVID-19. As for the study in general: COVID-19 samples, acute and convalescent, were from the United States, Italy and Spain.

V lost 2 bases to trimming and J lost 5 bases; unmatched junction nucleotides: 3. Germline V gene lookup returns CDR1 MNHEY and CDR2 SVGEGT. This CDR3 has 16 amino acids. Authors' methods: Reference gene primer amplification yielded estimated nucleated cell counts. Produced via immunoSEQ multiplex PCR; TCRdb's table is partial and in-frame only. V, J and clone size are those of that table, while D and trimming were read from the DNA. The table shows 250,000 or so clones, with approximately 88% occurring only once. This clone was seen a single time. Sequenced sample: PBMCs or T cells enriched from blood (not recorded which). This chain links TRBV6-2 or TRBV6-3 with TRBJ2-2; 12 nucleotides align to TRBD2. The receptor comes from a woman aged 40 to 50 who had been exposed to COVID-19. The CDR3 region has the DNA TGTGCCAGCAGTTACCCCGGACTAGCGGGAACCGGGGAGCTGTTTTTT. Amino acid sequence: CASSYPGLAGTGELFF.